Listed below are T cell receptor beta chains from one sample, sequenced in a study of human T cells and chemical hapten exposure. TCRdb itself ran the RACE reads through MiXCR, one entry per CDR3 protein. The table lists tens of thousands of distinct CDR3 sequences, just under 9% of them singletons. Source material: whole blood. Receptors originate from a female donor in good health. Some clones in this sample may be carry-over from other donors' samples. CDR3s include the opening cysteine and the closing phenylalanine or tryptophan. The D gene is left open where the match is weak. The listing skips clone size in some rows; elsewhere it reads once, few, many or a size class.

v_call: TRBV20-1; j_call: TRBJ2-2; clone_size: -; d_call: TRBD1; cdr3_aa: CSASSPGQGANGELFF; cdr3_nt: TGCAGTGCTAGTTCCCCGGGACAGGGGGCTAACGGGGAGCTGTTTTTT
v_call: TRBV7-2; j_call: TRBJ2-6; clone_size: -; d_call: -; cdr3_aa: CASSLRSGAGANVLTF; cdr3_nt: TGTGCCAGCAGCTTAAGATCGGGGGCCGGGGCCAACGTCCTGACTTTC
v_call: TRBV15; j_call: TRBJ1-2; clone_size: -; d_call: -; cdr3_aa: CATSRDQEEDYGYTF; cdr3_nt: TGTGCCACCAGCAGAGATCAGGAGGAAGACTATGGCTACACCTTC
v_call: TRBV7-9; j_call: TRBJ2-3; clone_size: -; d_call: -; cdr3_aa: CASSFAQADPSTDTQYF; cdr3_nt: TGTGCCAGCAGCTTCGCTCAGGCCGATCCTAGCACAGATACGCAGTATTTT
v_call: TRBV7-9; j_call: TRBJ1-1; clone_size: few; d_call: -; cdr3_aa: CASSLELGDTEAFF; cdr3_nt: TGTGCCAGCAGCTTAGAACTCGGGGACACTGAAGCTTTCTTT
v_call: TRBV29-1; j_call: TRBJ2-1; clone_size: -; d_call: TRBD2; cdr3_aa: CSGMIGLAGEQFF; cdr3_nt: TGCAGCGGAATGATAGGACTAGCCGGTGAGCAGTTCTTC
v_call: TRBV7-8; j_call: TRBJ2-1; clone_size: few; d_call: -; cdr3_aa: CASSFRVSYNEQFF; cdr3_nt: TGTGCCAGCAGCTTCAGGGTTTCCTACAATGAGCAGTTCTTC
v_call: TRBV7-6; j_call: TRBJ2-7; clone_size: many; d_call: -; cdr3_aa: CASSLGGASTYEQYF; cdr3_nt: TGTGCCAGCAGCTTAGGCGGGGCGTCAACTTACGAGCAGTACTTC
v_call: TRBV19; j_call: TRBJ2-3; clone_size: many; d_call: TRBD2; cdr3_aa: CASSRTSGTDTQYF; cdr3_nt: TGTGCCAGTAGCCGGACTAGCGGCACAGATACGCAGTATTTT
v_call: TRBV7-3; j_call: TRBJ1-1; clone_size: few; d_call: -; cdr3_aa: CASTLRGDTEAFF; cdr3_nt: TGTGCCAGCACTTTAAGGGGGGACACTGAAGCTTTCTTT
v_call: TRBV25-1; j_call: TRBJ1-2; clone_size: -; d_call: -; cdr3_aa: CASSEFRWDLGGGYGYTF; cdr3_nt: TGTGCCAGCAGTGAATTTCGGTGGGACCTAGGTGGGGGCTATGGCTACACCTTC
v_call: TRBV19; j_call: TRBJ2-1; clone_size: few; d_call: -; cdr3_aa: CASSLTDFYNEQFF; cdr3_nt: TGTGCCAGTAGTTTGACAGACTTCTACAATGAGCAGTTCTTC
v_call: TRBV12-3/TRBV12-4; j_call: TRBJ1-3; clone_size: few; d_call: -; cdr3_aa: CASSLEVGSGNTIYF; cdr3_nt: TGTGCCAGCAGTCTAGAGGTCGGGTCTGGAAACACCATATATTTT
v_call: TRBV28; j_call: TRBJ1-2; clone_size: few; d_call: -; cdr3_aa: CASSLALLTGGYTF; cdr3_nt: TGTGCCAGCAGTTTAGCTCTCTTAACGGGCGGCTACACCTTC
v_call: TRBV6-2/TRBV6-3; j_call: TRBJ2-5; clone_size: -; d_call: TRBD2; cdr3_aa: CASSSLLAGPQETQYF; cdr3_nt: TGTGCCAGCAGTTCGTTACTAGCGGGACCACAAGAGACCCAGTACTTC
v_call: TRBV9; j_call: TRBJ2-5; clone_size: -; d_call: TRBD1; cdr3_aa: CASSATGQLQETQYF; cdr3_nt: TGTGCCAGCAGCGCCACGGGACAGCTTCAAGAGACCCAGTACTTC
v_call: TRBV5-1; j_call: TRBJ1-4; clone_size: many; d_call: -; cdr3_aa: CASSVSSGAGEKLFF; cdr3_nt: TGCGCCAGCAGCGTGTCATCCGGGGCCGGAGAAAAACTGTTTTTT
v_call: TRBV20-1; j_call: TRBJ2-1; clone_size: -; d_call: TRBD2; cdr3_aa: CSARIEGLAGFSYNEQFF; cdr3_nt: TGCAGTGCTAGAATTGAGGGACTAGCGGGGTTCTCCTACAATGAGCAGTTCTTC
v_call: TRBV20-1; j_call: TRBJ2-3; clone_size: many; d_call: TRBD2; cdr3_aa: CSTYSPGLAGVTDTQYF; cdr3_nt: TGCAGTACGTACTCTCCGGGACTAGCGGGAGTTACAGATACGCAGTATTTT
v_call: TRBV7-3; j_call: TRBJ2-6; clone_size: -; d_call: -; cdr3_aa: CASSLDGSGANVLTF; cdr3_nt: TGTGCCAGCAGCTTAGATGGATCTGGGGCCAACGTCCTGACTTTC
v_call: TRBV29-1; j_call: TRBJ1-1; clone_size: few; d_call: -; cdr3_aa: CSVASGTITEAFF; cdr3_nt: TGCAGCGTTGCTTCCGGGACTATCACTGAAGCTTTCTTT
v_call: TRBV12-3/TRBV12-4; j_call: TRBJ2-1; clone_size: -; d_call: TRBD2; cdr3_aa: CASSLTSGVYNEQFF; cdr3_nt: TGTGCCAGCAGTTTGACTAGCGGGGTTTACAATGAGCAGTTCTTC
v_call: TRBV20-1; j_call: TRBJ2-7; clone_size: -; d_call: -; cdr3_aa: CSAPGSSYEQYF; cdr3_nt: TGCAGTGCTCCGGGATCTTCCTACGAGCAGTACTTC
v_call: TRBV12-3/TRBV12-4; j_call: TRBJ1-5; clone_size: -; d_call: -; cdr3_aa: CASSTRPENQPQHF; cdr3_nt: TGTGCCAGCAGCACCCGGCCGGAAAATCAGCCCCAGCATTTT
v_call: TRBV29-1; j_call: TRBJ2-7; clone_size: few; d_call: -; cdr3_aa: CSVLDGFAQYF; cdr3_nt: TGCAGCGTACTGGACGGTTTCGCGCAGTACTTC
v_call: TRBV28; j_call: TRBJ1-4; clone_size: few; d_call: -; cdr3_aa: CASSLGGTNEKLFF; cdr3_nt: TGTGCCAGCAGTTTGGGGGGGACTAATGAAAAACTGTTTTTT
v_call: TRBV19; j_call: TRBJ2-7; clone_size: few; d_call: -; cdr3_aa: CASSPLGPSYEQYF; cdr3_nt: TGTGCCAGTAGTCCCTTGGGCCCATCCTACGAGCAGTACTTC
v_call: TRBV12-3/TRBV12-4; j_call: TRBJ1-1; clone_size: many; d_call: -; cdr3_aa: CASSLWANTEAFF; cdr3_nt: TGTGCCAGCAGTTTATGGGCGAACACTGAAGCTTTCTTT
v_call: TRBV7-2; j_call: TRBJ2-7; clone_size: few; d_call: -; cdr3_aa: CASSLSTPAEGEQYF; cdr3_nt: TGTGCCAGCAGCTTATCCACACCCGCGGAGGGCGAGCAGTACTTC
v_call: TRBV5-1; j_call: TRBJ1-1; clone_size: many; d_call: -; cdr3_aa: CASNRRGDGTEAFF; cdr3_nt: TGCGCCAGCAATCGGAGGGGAGATGGCACTGAAGCTTTCTTT
v_call: TRBV12-3/TRBV12-4; j_call: TRBJ1-2; clone_size: -; d_call: TRBD1; cdr3_aa: CASSLMPAGGAYGYTF; cdr3_nt: TGTGCCAGCAGTTTGATGCCGGCAGGGGGCGCGTATGGCTACACCTTC
v_call: TRBV29-1; j_call: TRBJ2-5; clone_size: few; d_call: -; cdr3_aa: CSVGQETQYF; cdr3_nt: TGCAGCGTGGGTCAGGAGACCCAGTACTTC
v_call: TRBV12-3/TRBV12-4; j_call: TRBJ1-4; clone_size: few; d_call: -; cdr3_aa: CASSLAGRGREKLFF; cdr3_nt: TGTGCCAGCAGTTTAGCGGGCCGGGGACGGGAAAAACTGTTTTTT
v_call: TRBV5-1; j_call: TRBJ1-4; clone_size: few; d_call: -; cdr3_aa: CASSSIGGILFF; cdr3_nt: TGCGCCAGCAGCTCGATAGGGGGGATACTGTTTTTT
v_call: TRBV7-3; j_call: TRBJ2-2; clone_size: few; d_call: -; cdr3_aa: CASSPFGGADTGELFF; cdr3_nt: TGTGCCAGCAGCCCCTTCGGAGGGGCGGACACCGGGGAGCTGTTTTTT
v_call: TRBV11-2; j_call: TRBJ2-4; clone_size: few; d_call: TRBD1; cdr3_aa: CASSPVQDRAWNIQYF; cdr3_nt: TGTGCCAGCAGCCCGGTGCAGGACAGGGCTTGGAACATTCAGTACTTC
v_call: TRBV10-3; j_call: TRBJ1-5; clone_size: many; d_call: -; cdr3_aa: CAISESASSHGPQHF; cdr3_nt: TGTGCCATCAGTGAGTCGGCCTCCAGCCATGGGCCCCAGCATTTT
v_call: TRBV2; j_call: TRBJ1-5; clone_size: -; d_call: -; cdr3_aa: CASTREGQSNQPQHF; cdr3_nt: TGTGCCAGCACCCGAGAGGGGCAAAGCAATCAGCCCCAGCATTTT
v_call: TRBV12-3/TRBV12-4; j_call: TRBJ2-3; clone_size: medium-sized; d_call: -; cdr3_aa: CASSFFPRSDTQYF; cdr3_nt: TGTGCCAGCAGTTTTTTCCCTCGATCAGATACGCAGTATTTT
v_call: TRBV7-2; j_call: TRBJ1-1; clone_size: -; d_call: -; cdr3_aa: CASSFTTNTEAFF; cdr3_nt: TGTGCCAGCAGCTTTACTACGAACACTGAAGCTTTCTTT
v_call: TRBV7-8; j_call: TRBJ2-5; clone_size: many; d_call: -; cdr3_aa: CASSRRRTVRVTQETQYF; cdr3_nt: TGTGCCAGCAGCCGCCGTAGAACCGTAAGGGTTACGCAAGAGACCCAGTACTTC
v_call: TRBV4-1; j_call: TRBJ1-6; clone_size: few; d_call: TRBD1; cdr3_aa: CASSRDRANSPLHF; cdr3_nt: TGCGCCAGCAGCCGAGACAGGGCGAATTCACCCCTCCACTTT
v_call: TRBV5-1; j_call: TRBJ2-7; clone_size: many; d_call: TRBD1; cdr3_aa: CASSGTGGGEQYF; cdr3_nt: TGCGCCAGCAGCGGGACAGGGGGGGGCGAGCAGTACTTC
v_call: TRBV4-3; j_call: TRBJ2-7; clone_size: few; d_call: -; cdr3_aa: CASSQVLGDSSYEQYF; cdr3_nt: TGCGCCAGCAGCCAAGTCCTAGGGGACTCCTCCTACGAGCAGTACTTC
v_call: TRBV2; j_call: TRBJ2-1; clone_size: -; d_call: -; cdr3_aa: CARAGQPKSYNEQFF; cdr3_nt: TGTGCCAGGGCGGGACAGCCTAAATCCTACAATGAGCAGTTCTTC
v_call: TRBV5-4; j_call: TRBJ2-1; clone_size: -; d_call: TRBD1; cdr3_aa: CASSLTGANEQFF; cdr3_nt: TGTGCCAGCAGCTTAACAGGGGCCAATGAGCAGTTCTTC
v_call: TRBV6-1; j_call: TRBJ2-3; clone_size: -; d_call: TRBD2; cdr3_aa: CASTLAGLSQYF; cdr3_nt: TGTGCCAGCACCCTAGCGGGCCTCTCGCAGTATTTT
v_call: TRBV12-3/TRBV12-4; j_call: TRBJ2-7; clone_size: few; d_call: TRBD2; cdr3_aa: CASSLEASGTYEQYF; cdr3_nt: TGTGCCAGCAGTTTAGAGGCTAGCGGAACCTACGAGCAGTACTTC
v_call: TRBV20-1; j_call: TRBJ2-7; clone_size: many; d_call: TRBD2; cdr3_aa: CSADLAGGPYEQYF; cdr3_nt: TGCAGTGCTGATCTAGCGGGGGGCCCCTACGAGCAGTACTTC
v_call: TRBV28; j_call: TRBJ2-7; clone_size: few; d_call: TRBD1; cdr3_aa: CASCMGDRSSYEQYF; cdr3_nt: TGTGCCAGCTGCATGGGGGACAGGAGCTCCTACGAGCAGTACTTC
v_call: TRBV6-2/TRBV6-3; j_call: TRBJ2-7; clone_size: many; d_call: -; cdr3_aa: CASSYMPGHEQYF; cdr3_nt: TGTGCCAGCAGTTACATGCCGGGCCACGAGCAGTACTTC
v_call: TRBV11-1; j_call: TRBJ2-1; clone_size: many; d_call: TRBD2; cdr3_aa: CASSPRGRAYNEQFF; cdr3_nt: TGTGCCAGCAGCCCCCGCGGGAGGGCCTACAATGAGCAGTTCTTC
v_call: TRBV20-1; j_call: TRBJ2-3; clone_size: -; d_call: -; cdr3_aa: CSARLSSTDTQYF; cdr3_nt: TGCAGTGCTAGACTGTCTAGCACAGATACGCAGTATTTT
v_call: TRBV24-1; j_call: TRBJ2-6; clone_size: -; d_call: -; cdr3_aa: CATSDPTGTGANVLTF; cdr3_nt: TGTGCCACCAGTGATCCAACAGGGACCGGGGCCAACGTCCTGACTTTC